A single sample gave rise to the 9 T cell receptor beta chains below, sequenced in a study of cytotoxic CD8 clonotypes in ibrutinib-treated CLL. Using immunoSEQ multiplex PCR, the repertoire was profiled, and TCRdb retains in-frame clones only, with some absent. Of roughly 220,000 clones listed, roughly three quarters are singletons. The sequences come from PBMCs, collected after 12 months of ibrutinib treatment. These receptors originate from a human donor with chronic lymphocytic leukemia.

This clone was picked up one time. The chain couples TRBV5-6 to TRBJ1-2; 7 bases are a match to TRBD1. V trimming: 4 bases; J trimming: 7 bases; junction bases outside the gene matches: 16. The length of the CDR3 is 16 residues. The germline CDR1 and CDR2 sequences are SGHDT and YYEEEE. The CDR3 bases are TGTGCCAGCAGCCCGAGGACAGGCCCCTTCGTTATTGGCTACACCTTC. It specifies CASSPRTGPFVIGYTF.

The chain couples TRBV2 to TRBJ2-7; no definite D call. CDR1 and CDR2 (germline): SNHLY, FYNNEI. This CDR3 spans 10 amino acids. V shed 6 bases and J shed 6 bases, with 6 bases lying between them. The CDR3 DNA follows: TGTGCCAGCAGCCAAACCGAGCAGTACTTC. This gives the protein CASSQTEQYF. Based on the CDR3 plus reference TRBV2 and TRBJ2-7, the full variable domain is EPEVTQTPSHQVTQMGQEVILRCVPISNHLYFYWYRQILGQKVEFLVSFYNNEISEKSEIFDDQFSVERPDGSNFTLKIRSTKLEDSAMYFCASSQTEQYFGPGTRLTVT.

The gene calls are TRBV11-3 and TRBJ2-1; 8 bases line up with TRBD2. The J segment lost 1 base and the V segment lost 5 bases, leaving 10 bases of the junction unmatched. The CDR3 is 17 amino acids. In germline, CDR1 is SGHNT, CDR2 YENEEA. The CDR3 spells CASSLRMAGGSYNEQFF. Written as DNA, the CDR3 is TGTGCCAGCAGCCTAAGGATGGCGGGGGGTTCCTACAATGAGCAGTTCTTC.

The V call is TRBV4-1, the J call TRBJ2-5; TRBD2 agrees at 16 bases. Trimming took 4 bases from V and 6 from J; bases not matched to a gene: 5. The CDR3 extends over 16 amino acids. The germline CDR1 and CDR2 sequences are MGHRA and YSYEKL. The CDR3 loop is CASSRGTSGGEKTQYF. The CDR3 coding sequence is TGCGCCAGCAGCCGCGGGACTAGCGGGGGGGAGAAGACCCAGTACTTC.

V usage is TRBV29-1 and J usage is TRBJ1-1; a weak D match, TRBD1 (5 bases). The germline CDR1 and CDR2 sequences are SQVTM and ANQGSEA. This CDR3 has 11 residues. Trimming took off 5 bases at V and 5 bases at J, with 9 bases between the two ends. CDR3 in amino acids: CSVPGKTEAFF. Here the CDR3 DNA reads TGCAGCGTTCCAGGGAAAACTGAAGCTTTCTTT. The variable domain in full, completed from reference TRBV29-1 and TRBJ1-1, reads SAVISQKPSRDICQRGTSLTIQCQVDSQVTMMFWYRQQPGQSLTLIATANQGSEATYESGFVIDKFPISRPNLTFSTLTVSNMSPEDSSIYLCSVPGKTEAFFGQGTRLTVV.

The rearrangement links TRBV7-8 to TRBJ2-2; D is unclear. Germline V gene sequence: CDR1 SGHVS, CDR2 FQNEAQ. V gave up 1 base and J gave up 6 bases, with 6 bases separating them. The CDR3 length is 13 residues. The DNA for the CDR3 is TGTGCCAGCAGCTTAGAATCTGCCGGGGAGCTGTTTTTT. Protein sequence: CASSLESAGELFF.

This clone was seen only once. The rearrangement uses TRBV5-1 and TRBJ1-5; TRBD1 matches at 8 bases. Germline values: CDR1 SGHRS, CDR2 YFSETQ. The trim removed 0 bases at V and 12 bases at J, leaving 5 bases unmatched. CDR3 length: 13 amino acids. CDR3 protein: CASSLEQGDRQHF. The CDR3 DNA follows: TGCGCCAGCAGCTTGGAACAGGGGGACCGCCAGCATTTT.

The count of this clone is one. The chain employs TRBV6-5 and TRBJ2-5; D unresolved. The CDR3 contains 13 residues. Germline CDR1 MNHEY, CDR2 SVGAGI. Trimming removed 6 bases from V and 5 bases from J, with 13 bases in between. The CDR3 loop reads CASSRTVVETQYF. The CDR3 coding sequence is TGTGCCAGCAGCCGGACGGTAGTCGAGACCCAGTACTTC.

This chain connects TRBV20-1 to TRBJ2-7; 7 bases are shared with TRBD2. The V gene end was trimmed by 6 bases and the J gene end by 7 bases; junction bases not matched to a gene: 6. Germline V gene lookup returns CDR1 DFQATT and CDR2 SNEGSKA (reference sequence). This CDR3 is 11 amino acids long. The CDR3 spells CSAPGTTEQYF. CDR3 nucleotides: TGCAGTGCGCCGGGGACTACTGAGCAGTACTTC.